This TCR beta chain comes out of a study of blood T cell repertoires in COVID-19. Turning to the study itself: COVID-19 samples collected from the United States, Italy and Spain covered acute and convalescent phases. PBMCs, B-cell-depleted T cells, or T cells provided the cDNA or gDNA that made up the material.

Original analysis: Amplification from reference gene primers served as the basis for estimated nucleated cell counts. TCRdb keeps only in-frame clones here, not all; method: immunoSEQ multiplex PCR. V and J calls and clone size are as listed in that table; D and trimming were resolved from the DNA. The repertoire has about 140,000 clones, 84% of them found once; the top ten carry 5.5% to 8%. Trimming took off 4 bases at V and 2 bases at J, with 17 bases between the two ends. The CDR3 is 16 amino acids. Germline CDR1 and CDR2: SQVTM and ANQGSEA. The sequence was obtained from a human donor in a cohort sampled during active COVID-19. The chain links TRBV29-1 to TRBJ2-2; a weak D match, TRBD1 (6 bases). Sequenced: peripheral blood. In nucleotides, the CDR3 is TGCAGCGTTGCTCAAAACACAGGGCCAAACACCGGGGAGCTGTTTTTT. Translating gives CSVAQNTGPNTGELFF.